Listed here are 18 T cell receptor beta chains from one sample, sequenced in a study of T cell responses to AZD1222 COVID-19 vaccine. The protocol was immunoSEQ multiplex PCR, while the TCRdb copy is restricted to in-frame clones and leaves out a portion. The sample shows roughly 120,000 clones, around 93% of them seen only once. Sequences were derived from peripheral blood, sampled 28 days after the second AZD1222 dose. These receptors came from an adult who received the AZD1222 COVID-19 vaccine.

The rearrangement links TRBV3-1 (or the pseudogene TRBV3-2) to TRBJ1-2, with D possibly TRBD1 on 5 matching bases. The length of the CDR3 is 15 residues. Trimming left V 0 bases short and J 8 bases short, with 16 bases between. The germline CDR1 and CDR2 sequences are LGHDT and YNNKEL (reference sequence). The DNA of the CDR3 is TGTGCCAGCAGCCAAGATGGGGGGGGTTTGAAGGGCTACACCTTC. It encodes CASSQDGGGLKGYTF.

V is TRBV13 and J is TRBJ2-1, with D perhaps matching TRBD1 (6 bases). Germline lookup yields CDR1 PRHDT and CDR2 FYEKMQ (reference sequence). The CDR3 covers 13 residues. V was pared by 1 base and J by 8 bases, with 9 bases between. CDR3 DNA sequence: TGTGCCAGCAGCTTAGACCAGGGGCATGAGCAGTTCTTC. Residues: CASSLDQGHEQFF.

The chain is built from TRBV6-5 and TRBJ1-1; 9 bases line up with TRBD1. The CDR3 consists of 13 residues. Per germline, CDR1 MNHEY and CDR2 SVGAGI. The trim removed 9 bases at V and 4 bases at J, leaving 6 bases unmatched. The CDR3: CASCTGGVTEAFF. The DNA of the CDR3 is TGTGCCAGTTGTACAGGGGGCGTCACTGAAGCTTTCTTT.

V usage is TRBV7-9 and J usage is TRBJ2-5; D is uncertain. The ends were cut back, 2 bases at V and 6 bases at J, with 10 bases in the middle. There are 13 residues in the CDR3. The germline gives CDR1 SEHNR, CDR2 FQNEAQ (reference sequence). The CDR3 sequence: CASSLSSLKTQYF. The CDR3 nucleotides read TGTGCCAGCAGCTTATCATCATTAAAGACCCAGTACTTC.

A single count supports this clone. The chain combines TRBV27 with TRBJ2-3, with D perhaps matching TRBD2 (5 bases). Trimming took 5 bases from V and 4 from J, leaving 22 bases between them. CDR1 and CDR2 (germline): MNHEY, SMNVEV (reference sequence). This CDR3 is 17 amino acids long. CDR3: CASSPGNKLLIPDTQYF. CDR3 in DNA: TGTGCCAGCAGTCCGGGAAACAAGCTACTCATTCCAGATACGCAGTATTTT.

This chain uses TRBV7-9 with TRBJ2-4; 9 bases line up with TRBD2. V lost 2 bases to trimming and J lost 1 base; unmatched junction nucleotides: 6. Germline V gives CDR1 SEHNR, CDR2 FQNEAQ (reference sequence). The CDR3 length is 17 residues. CDR3 sequence: CASSLQRGASAKNIQYF. The CDR3 coding sequence is TGTGCCAGCAGCTTACAGCGGGGGGCCTCGGCCAAAAACATTCAGTACTTC.

This chain joins TRBV4-1 and TRBJ1-5, with D possibly being TRBD1 (5 bases). CDR3 length: 15 amino acids. Trimming shortened V by 1 base and J by 11 bases, and 18 bases separated the two germline ends. CDR1 is MGHRA and CDR2 is YSYEKL in the germline V gene. This chain's CDR3 is CASSQVEGSAGAQHF. In nucleotides, the CDR3 is TGCGCCAGCAGCCAAGTAGAGGGGTCGGCGGGGGCCCAGCATTTT.

This clone was seen once. The rearrangement joins TRBV19 to TRBJ1-2; D uncertain. V lost 5 bases and J lost 3, with 13 bases in between. Germline CDR1 reads LNHDA; CDR2 reads SQIVND (reference sequence). The CDR3 totals 14 residues. In DNA, the CDR3 is TGTGCCAGTAGTCCCCGCCGGGTCGACTATGGCTACACCTTC. Translating it yields CASSPRRVDYGYTF. Filled out from reference TRBV19 and TRBJ1-2, the complete variable domain reads DGGITQSPKYLFRKEGQNVTLSCEQNLNHDAMYWYRQDPGQGLRLIYYSQIVNDFQKGDIAEGYSVSREKKESFPLTVTSAQKNPTAFYLCASSPRRVDYGYTFGSGTRLTVV.

The chain carries TRBV6-6 and TRBJ2-7, with TRBD1 identical over 7 bases. J was trimmed by 2 bases and V by 0 bases; bases with no gene match: 4. CDR1 is MNHNY and CDR2 is SVGAGI in the germline V gene (reference sequence). This CDR3 has 15 amino acids. Written as DNA, the CDR3 is TGTGCCAGCAGTTACTCAACAGGGGTTACCTACGAGCAGTACTTC. Its protein product is CASSYSTGVTYEQYF.

The chain carries TRBV7-9 and TRBJ1-4; D gene unclear. Per the germline V gene, CDR1 is SEHNR and CDR2 is FQNEAQ (reference sequence). Deletions cut 5 bases from V and 4 bases from J, with 17 bases between. The CDR3 runs to 16 residues. The CDR3 here is CASSPPWTAGNEKLFF. The CDR3 coding sequence is TGTGCCAGCAGCCCACCTTGGACGGCGGGTAATGAAAAACTGTTTTTT.

The chain links TRBV6-2 or TRBV6-3 to TRBJ1-2; D uncertain. The CDR3 covers 15 residues. Germline loops: CDR1 MNHEY, CDR2 SVGEGT. V shed 6 bases and J shed 5 bases, with 19 bases lying between them. The CDR3 sequence is CASSPDGITEYGYTF. CDR3 bases: TGTGCCAGCAGCCCAGACGGAATTACGGAATATGGCTACACCTTC.

The CDR3 sequence: CASSLTSGGASAGELFF. Here the CDR3 DNA reads TGTGCCAGCAGCTTGACTAGCGGGGGGGCCAGCGCCGGGGAGCTGTTTTTT. This chain links TRBV5-5 with TRBJ2-2, with 13 nucleotides matching TRBD2. V was pared by 1 base and J by 6 bases, with 6 bases of the junction left unmatched. This CDR3 is built from 17 residues. Germline V gene sequence: CDR1 SGHKS, CDR2 YYEKEE (reference sequence).

This clone was recorded once. The chain has TRBV2 and TRBJ1-2; TRBD1 agrees at 9 bases. The CDR3 is 14 amino acids. The V and J ends lost 2 bases and 14 bases, in that order; junction bases with no gene match: 12. Looked up from germline, CDR1 is SNHLY and CDR2 is FYNNEI. The CDR3 loop is CASSETNRGRPYTF. The CDR3 DNA follows: TGTGCCAGCAGTGAAACTAACAGGGGGCGGCCCTATACCTTC.

The chain employs TRBV16 and TRBJ1-4; TRBD1 is a possible D gene (6 bases). Looked up from germline, CDR1 is KGHSY and CDR2 is FQNENV. The V end was cut by 4 bases, the J end by 8 bases, with 17 bases between. This CDR3 has 15 residues. CDR3 in amino acids: CASSLPGGGHEKLFF. CDR3 bases: TGTGCCAGCAGCCTACCGGGAGGGGGACACGAAAAACTGTTTTTT.

V usage is TRBV7-9 and J usage is TRBJ1-2; perhaps TRBD1 as D (6 bases). In germline, CDR1 is SEHNR, CDR2 FQNEAQ (reference sequence). Trimming took 5 bases from V and 7 from J, leaving 14 bases between them. This CDR3 comprises 13 residues. The CDR3 is CASSRNREGGYTF. CDR3 DNA sequence: TGTGCCAGCAGCCGGAACAGGGAGGGTGGCTACACCTTC. The variable domain in full, with the rest retrieved from reference TRBV7-9 and TRBJ1-2, is DTGVSQNPRHKITKRGQNVTFRCDPISEHNRLYWYRQTLGQGPEFLTYFQNEAQLEKSRLLSDRFSAERPKGSFSTLEIQRTEQGDSAMYLCASSRNREGGYTFGSGTRLTVV.

This clone was counted a single time. This chain connects TRBV5-5 to TRBJ2-7; TRBD2 aligns across 11 bases. In germline, CDR1 is SGHKS, CDR2 YYEKEE (reference sequence). The CDR3 has 17 amino acids. V lost 3 bases, J lost 2 bases, and 10 bases stayed unmatched. The CDR3: CASSSRPLAGGPYEQYF. CDR3 nucleotides: TGTGCCAGCAGCTCTCGCCCCCTAGCGGGGGGTCCCTACGAGCAGTACTTC.

The chain links TRBV28 to TRBJ2-6; D uncertain. There are 16 residues in the CDR3. Germline values: CDR1 MDHEN, CDR2 SYDVKM. V shed 6 bases and J shed 0 bases, with 12 bases lying between them. The CDR3 coding sequence is TGTGCCAGCAGGACACTACAAGACTCTGGGGCCAACGTCCTGACTTTC. The encoded protein is CASRTLQDSGANVLTF.

The J gene is TRBJ1-2, the V gene TRBV14, with D unclear. This CDR3 spans 15 amino acids. V was trimmed by 2 bases and J by 3 bases, leaving 13 bases between them. Germline V CDR1 and CDR2: SGHDN, FVKESK. DNA of the CDR3: TGTGCCAGCAGCCAATTCGGGGTTGGGGACTATGGCTACACCTTC. It is translated as CASSQFGVGDYGYTF.